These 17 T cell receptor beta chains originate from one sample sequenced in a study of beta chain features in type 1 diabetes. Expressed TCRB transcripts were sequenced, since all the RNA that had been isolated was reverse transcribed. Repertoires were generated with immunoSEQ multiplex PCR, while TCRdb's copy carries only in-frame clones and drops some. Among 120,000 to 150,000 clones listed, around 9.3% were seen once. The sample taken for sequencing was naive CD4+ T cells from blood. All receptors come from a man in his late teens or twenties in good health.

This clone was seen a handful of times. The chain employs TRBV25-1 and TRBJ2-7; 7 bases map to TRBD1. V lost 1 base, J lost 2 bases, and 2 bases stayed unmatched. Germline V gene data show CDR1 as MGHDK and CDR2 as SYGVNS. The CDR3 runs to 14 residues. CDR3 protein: CASSESGQAYEQYF. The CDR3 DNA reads TGTGCCAGCAGTGAATCAGGACAGGCCTACGAGCAGTACTTC.

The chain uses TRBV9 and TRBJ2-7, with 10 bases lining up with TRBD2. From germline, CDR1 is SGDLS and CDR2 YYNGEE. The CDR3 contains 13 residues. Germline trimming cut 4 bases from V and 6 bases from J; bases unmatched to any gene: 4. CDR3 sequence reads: CASSPRTSGEQYF. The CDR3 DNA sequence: TGTGCCAGCAGCCCGCGGACTAGCGGCGAGCAGTACTTC.

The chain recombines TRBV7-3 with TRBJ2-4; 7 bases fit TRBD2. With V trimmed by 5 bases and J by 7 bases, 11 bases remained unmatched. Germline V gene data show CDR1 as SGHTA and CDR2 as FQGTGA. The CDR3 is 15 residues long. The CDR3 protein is CASSHNGGGQNIQYF. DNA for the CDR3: TGTGCCAGCAGCCATAACGGCGGGGGTCAGAACATTCAGTACTTC.

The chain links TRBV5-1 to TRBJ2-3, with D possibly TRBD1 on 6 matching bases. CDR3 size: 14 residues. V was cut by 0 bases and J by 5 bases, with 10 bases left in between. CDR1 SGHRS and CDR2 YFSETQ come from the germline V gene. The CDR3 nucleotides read TGCGCCAGCAGCTTGGCAGGGGTCGGAGATACGCAGTATTTT. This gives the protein CASSLAGVGDTQYF.

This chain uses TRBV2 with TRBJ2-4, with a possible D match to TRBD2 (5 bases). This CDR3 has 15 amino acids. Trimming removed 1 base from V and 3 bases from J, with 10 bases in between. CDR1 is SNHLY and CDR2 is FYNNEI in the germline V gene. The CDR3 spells CASSEGGSLKNIQYF. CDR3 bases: TGTGCCAGCAGTGAAGGTGGGAGCCTCAAAAACATTCAGTACTTC.

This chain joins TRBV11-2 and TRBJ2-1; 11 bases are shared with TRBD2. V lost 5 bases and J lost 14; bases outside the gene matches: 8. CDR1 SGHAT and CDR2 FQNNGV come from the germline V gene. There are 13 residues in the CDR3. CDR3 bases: TGTGCCAGCAGCACTAGCGGGGGCCCGGACAAGTTCTTC. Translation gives CASSTSGGPDKFF.

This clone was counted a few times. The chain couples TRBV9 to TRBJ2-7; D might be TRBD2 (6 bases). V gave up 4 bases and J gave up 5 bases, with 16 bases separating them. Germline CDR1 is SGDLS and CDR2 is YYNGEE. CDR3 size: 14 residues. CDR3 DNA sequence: TGTGCCAGCAGCCCCAAAGGAGGGAGAAACGAGCAGTACTTC. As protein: CASSPKGGRNEQYF. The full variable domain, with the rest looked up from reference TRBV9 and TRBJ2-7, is DSGVTQTPKHLITATGQRVTLRCSPRSGDLSVYWYQQSLDQGLQFLIQYYNGEERAKGNILERFSAQQFPDLHSELNLSSLELGDSALYFCASSPKGGRNEQYFGPGTRLTVT.

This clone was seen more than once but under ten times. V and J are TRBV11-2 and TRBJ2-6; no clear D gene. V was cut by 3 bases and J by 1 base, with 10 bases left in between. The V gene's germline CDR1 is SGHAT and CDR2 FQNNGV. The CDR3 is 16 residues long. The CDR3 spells CASSFSAGSGANVLTF. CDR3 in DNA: TGTGCCAGCAGCTTTTCGGCAGGATCTGGGGCCAACGTCCTGACTTTC.

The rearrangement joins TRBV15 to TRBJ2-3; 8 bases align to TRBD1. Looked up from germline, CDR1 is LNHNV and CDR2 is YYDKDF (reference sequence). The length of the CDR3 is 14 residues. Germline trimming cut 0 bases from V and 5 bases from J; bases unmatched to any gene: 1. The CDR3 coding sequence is TGTGCCACCAGCAGAGACAGGGGGCGAGATACGCAGTATTTT. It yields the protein CATSRDRGRDTQYF.

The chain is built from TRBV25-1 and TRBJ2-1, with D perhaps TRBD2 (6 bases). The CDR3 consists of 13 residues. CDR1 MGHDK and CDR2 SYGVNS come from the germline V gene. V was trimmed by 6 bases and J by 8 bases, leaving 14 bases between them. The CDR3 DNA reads TGTGCCAGCAGGGGCGGGGCCCGGGATGAGCAGTTCTTC. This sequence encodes CASRGGARDEQFF.

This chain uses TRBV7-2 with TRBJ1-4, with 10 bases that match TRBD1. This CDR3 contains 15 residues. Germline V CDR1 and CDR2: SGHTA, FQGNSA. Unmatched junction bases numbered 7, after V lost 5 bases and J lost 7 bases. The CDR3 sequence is CASSLMTGGGEKLFF. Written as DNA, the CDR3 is TGTGCCAGCAGCCTAATGACAGGGGGCGGTGAAAAACTGTTTTTT.

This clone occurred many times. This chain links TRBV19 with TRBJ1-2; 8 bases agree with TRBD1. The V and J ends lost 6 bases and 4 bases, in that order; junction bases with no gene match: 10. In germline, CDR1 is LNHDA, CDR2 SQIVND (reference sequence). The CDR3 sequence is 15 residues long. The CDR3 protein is CASRISQGASYGYTF. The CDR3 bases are TGTGCCAGTAGGATCTCTCAGGGGGCGTCCTATGGCTACACCTTC.

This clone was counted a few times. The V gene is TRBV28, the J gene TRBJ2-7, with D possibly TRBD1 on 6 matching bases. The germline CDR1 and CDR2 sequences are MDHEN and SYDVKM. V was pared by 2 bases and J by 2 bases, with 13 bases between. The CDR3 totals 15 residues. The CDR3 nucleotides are TGTGCCAGCAGTTTACCTCGGGACATCACCTACGAGCAGTACTTC. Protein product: CASSLPRDITYEQYF.

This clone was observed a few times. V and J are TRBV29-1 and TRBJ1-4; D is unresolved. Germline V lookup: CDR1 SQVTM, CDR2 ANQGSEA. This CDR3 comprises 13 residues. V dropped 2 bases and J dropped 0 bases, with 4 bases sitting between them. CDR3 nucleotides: TGCAGCGTTGAACGTGCAACTAATGAAAAACTGTTTTTT. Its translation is CSVERATNEKLFF.

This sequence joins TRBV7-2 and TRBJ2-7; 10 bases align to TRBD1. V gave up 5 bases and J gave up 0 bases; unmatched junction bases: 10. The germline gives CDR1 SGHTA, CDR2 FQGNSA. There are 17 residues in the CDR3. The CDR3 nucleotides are TGTGCCAGCAGCCGCACCGCGGGACAGGGGAACTCCTACGAGCAGTACTTC. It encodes CASSRTAGQGNSYEQYF.

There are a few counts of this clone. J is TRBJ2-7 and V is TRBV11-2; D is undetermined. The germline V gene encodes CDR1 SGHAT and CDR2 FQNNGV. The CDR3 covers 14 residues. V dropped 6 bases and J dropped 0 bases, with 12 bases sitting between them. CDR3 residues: CASSPMEPSYEQYF. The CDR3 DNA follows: TGTGCCAGCAGTCCCATGGAGCCCTCCTACGAGCAGTACTTC.

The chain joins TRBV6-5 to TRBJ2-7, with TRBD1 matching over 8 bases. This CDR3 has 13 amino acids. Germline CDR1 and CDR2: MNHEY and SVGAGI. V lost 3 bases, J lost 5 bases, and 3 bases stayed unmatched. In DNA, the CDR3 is TGTGCCAGCAGTTATGTGACAGGGGACGAGCAGTACTTC. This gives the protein CASSYVTGDEQYF.